What follows are 24 T cell receptor beta chains derived from one specimen sequenced in a study of cytomegalovirus exposure and HLA in healthy donors. Primers for the PCR totalled 60 Vbeta and 13 Jbeta. Generated by immunoSEQ multiplex PCR, the TCRdb table keeps only in-frame clones and is missing some. The sample carries 100,000 to 120,000 clones, 12% recorded once. The source material was PBMCs. The origin of the receptors is a man aged 40-49 years in good health and CMV-seropositive.

This chain connects TRBV5-4 to TRBJ2-2, with TRBD2 matching over 10 bases. CDR1 and CDR2 from the germline V gene are SGHNT and YYREEE (reference sequence). The CDR3 has 17 residues. With V trimmed by 4 bases and J by 7 bases, 13 bases remained unmatched. CDR3 amino acids: CASSRAASSGSSGELFF. The DNA for the CDR3 is TGTGCCAGCAGCCGAGCGGCTTCTAGCGGGAGTAGCGGGGAGCTGTTTTTT.

This clone was seen only a few times. The rearrangement joins TRBV11-2 to TRBJ2-2; 9 bases are a match to TRBD2. V lost 5 bases, J lost 3 bases, and 4 bases stayed unmatched. CDR3 length: 15 residues. Looked up from germline, CDR1 is SGHAT and CDR2 is FQNNGV. For the CDR3, the DNA is TGTGCCAGCAGCGTGACTAGCGGCTACACCGGGGAGCTGTTTTTT. Translated, it gives CASSVTSGYTGELFF.

Remarks on this clone: This sample also contains other DNA sequences that code for the same CDR3. The chain carries TRBV27 and TRBJ1-5; TRBD1 might be the D (5 bases). The germline V gene encodes CDR1 MNHEY and CDR2 SMNVEV (reference sequence). The CDR3 is 14 residues long. V was trimmed by 2 bases and J by 0 bases, leaving 5 bases between them. CDR3 amino acids: CASSLRGSNQPQHF. The CDR3, as DNA: TGTGCCAGCAGTTTAAGGGGTAGCAATCAGCCCCAGCATTTT.

V is TRBV6-1 and J is TRBJ2-1; TRBD2 aligns across 11 bases. The ends lost 0 bases at V and 10 bases at J; junction bases unmatched: 23. The CDR3 consists of 21 residues. Per the germline V gene, CDR1 is MNHNS and CDR2 is SASEGT. The CDR3 is CASSEANRALSSGRPSREQFF. The CDR3 DNA reads TGTGCCAGCAGTGAAGCAAACAGGGCCTTGTCTAGCGGGAGGCCCTCAAGGGAGCAGTTCTTC.

This clone was seen a few times. The gene calls are TRBV9 and TRBJ1-1; TRBD1 is a possible D gene (5 bases). Germline V gene lookup returns CDR1 SGDLS and CDR2 YYNGEE. Trimming left V 0 bases short and J 1 base short, with 28 bases between. This CDR3 is built from 21 residues. The CDR3 spells CASSVEEGTAGGDPQNTEAFF. CDR3 in DNA: TGTGCCAGCAGCGTAGAGGAAGGGACGGCTGGCGGGGATCCACAGAACACTGAAGCTTTCTTT. Filled out from reference TRBV9 and TRBJ1-1, the complete variable domain reads DSGVTQTPKHLITATGQRVTLRCSPRSGDLSVYWYQQSLDQGLQFLIQYYNGEERAKGNILERFSAQQFPDLHSELNLSSLELGDSALYFCASSVEEGTAGGDPQNTEAFFGQGTRLTVV.

In its sample, this clone was seen a few times. This chain links TRBV2 with TRBJ1-5; TRBD1 matches 10 bases. J lost 10 bases, V lost 5 bases, and 8 bases had no gene match. Per germline, CDR1 SNHLY and CDR2 FYNNEI. The CDR3 has 14 residues. The CDR3 DNA reads as TGTGCCAGCAGTTGGGACAGGGGTCAGGTACCCCAGCATTTT. Its protein is CASSWDRGQVPQHF.

This clone has just a few counts. The rearrangement joins TRBV5-4 to TRBJ2-7; D is perhaps TRBD1 (6 bases). Per the germline V gene, CDR1 is SGHNT and CDR2 is YYREEE (reference sequence). This CDR3 has 13 amino acids. With 3 bases removed from V and 5 bases from J, the gap between germline ends came to 12 bases. CDR3 residues: CASSWGYRDEQYF. CDR3 nucleotide sequence: TGTGCCAGCAGCTGGGGGTACAGGGACGAGCAGTACTTC.

The chain combines TRBV6-5 with TRBJ2-7; possible D gene TRBD1, 5 bases. The V end lost 0 bases, the J end lost 2 bases, and 8 bases lay between the germline ends. Germline assignment: CDR1 MNHEY and CDR2 SVGAGI. The CDR3 contains 14 residues. The CDR3 DNA reads TGTGCCAGCAGTTACTCGGCAGGGACCTACGAGCAGTACTTC. The encoded protein is CASSYSAGTYEQYF.

This clone came up a few times. Additional DNA sequences in this sample encode the identical CDR3. The rearrangement links TRBV19 to TRBJ2-7; 10 bases map to TRBD2. Germline CDR1 and CDR2: LNHDA and SQIVND (reference sequence). With 1 base clipped from V and 4 bases from J, the junction kept 4 bases outside the gene matches. The CDR3 covers 15 residues. The CDR3 sequence is CASSIGPSGSYEQYF. The CDR3 region has the DNA TGTGCCAGTAGTATAGGGCCTAGCGGGAGTTACGAGCAGTACTTC.

Comments on this clone: Other DNA sequences in the sample encode the same CDR3. This chain connects TRBV28 to TRBJ1-5; the match to TRBD1 covers 10 bases. This CDR3 has 17 residues. V gave up 6 bases and J gave up 3 bases; unmatched junction bases: 11. The germline CDR1 and CDR2 sequences are MDHEN and SYDVKM. The CDR3 protein is CASSSYSGQGNNQPQHF. In DNA form, the CDR3 reads TGTGCCAGCAGCTCTTATTCGGGACAGGGGAACAATCAGCCCCAGCATTTT.

V usage is TRBV19 and J usage is TRBJ2-3, with TRBD2 matching over 11 bases. The CDR3 has 14 amino acids. The germline gives CDR1 LNHDA, CDR2 SQIVND (reference sequence). Germline trimming cut 5 bases from V and 5 bases from J; bases unmatched to any gene: 3. The CDR3 protein is CASSFSGRVDTQYF. The CDR3 nucleotides are TGTGCCAGTAGTTTTAGCGGGAGGGTAGATACGCAGTATTTT.

This clone turned up a few times. This chain connects TRBV7-9 to TRBJ1-1, with no clear D. This CDR3 spans 14 amino acids. With 5 bases removed from V and 4 bases from J, the gap between germline ends came to 14 bases. The V gene's germline CDR1 is SEHNR and CDR2 FQNEAQ (reference sequence). The CDR3, as DNA: TGTGCCAGCAGCCCGCCGAGGGAGGTCACTGAAGCTTTCTTT. Encoded protein: CASSPPREVTEAFF. The entire variable domain, with the rest obtained from reference TRBV7-9 and TRBJ1-1, is as follows: DTGVSQNPRHKITKRGQNVTFRCDPISEHNRLYWYRQTLGQGPEFLTYFQNEAQLEKSRLLSDRFSAERPKGSFSTLEIQRTEQGDSAMYLCASSPPREVTEAFFGQGTRLTVV.

This clone was observed a handful of times. The genes are TRBV2 and TRBJ2-2, with TRBD2 as a possible D gene (6 bases). This CDR3 is 15 amino acids long. Germline CDR1 reads SNHLY; CDR2 reads FYNNEI. V shed 3 bases and J shed 1 base, with 9 bases lying between them. The CDR3 DNA reads as TGTGCCAGCAGTGACATCGGGAGGAACACCGGGGAGCTGTTTTTT. Protein: CASSDIGRNTGELFF.

V usage is TRBV12-2 and J usage is TRBJ2-3; the table gives TRBD2 as D, unverified against the DNA. TRBV12-2 corresponds to a pseudogene. This CDR3 region has 13 residues. This CDR3 reads CASRLGGADTQYF. The CDR3 region has the DNA TGTGCAAGTCGCTTGGGAGGCGCAGATACGCAGTATTTT.

This clone was seen only a few times. The rearrangement uses TRBV28 and TRBJ1-5; D is possibly TRBD1 (5 bases). The V end lost 5 bases, the J end lost 7 bases, and 9 bases lay between the germline ends. CDR1 MDHEN and CDR2 SYDVKM come from the germline V gene. The CDR3 contains 12 residues. CDR3 in DNA: TGTGCCAGCAGTCCAGGGCTCCAGCCCCAGCATTTT. Translating it yields CASSPGLQPQHF.

The chain recombines TRBV18 with TRBJ2-7; 10 bases agree with TRBD1. Germline loops: CDR1 KGHSH, CDR2 LQKENI. The J segment lost 4 bases and the V segment lost 0 bases, leaving 3 bases of the junction unmatched. This CDR3 has 15 amino acids. In nucleotides, the CDR3 is TGTGCCAGCTCACCACCGGGGACAGGGGTTTACGAGCAGTACTTC. Translated: CASSPPGTGVYEQYF.

The table lists this clone with a few counts. The J gene is TRBJ2-2, the V gene TRBV11-2, with TRBD1 identical over 12 bases. CDR3 length equals 15 residues. Germline-derived CDR1 and CDR2 are SGHAT and FQNNGV. Germline trimming cut 5 bases from V and 5 bases from J; bases unmatched to any gene: 3. The CDR3 DNA follows: TGTGCCAGCAGCGGGGACAGGGGGCTTACCGGGGAGCTGTTTTTT. This codes for CASSGDRGLTGELFF.

This clone was seen more than once but under ten times. The gene calls are TRBV13 and TRBJ2-1; tentatively, D is TRBD2 (5 bases). The CDR3 spans 15 residues. V lost 3 bases to trimming and J lost 4 bases, with 13 bases between them. CDR1 and CDR2 (germline): PRHDT, FYEKMQ (reference sequence). The CDR3 DNA reads as TGTGCCAGCAGCTTCGTGAGGGCCGGTTACAATGAGCAGTTCTTC. Translation gives CASSFVRAGYNEQFF. The entire variable domain, with the rest obtained from reference TRBV13 and TRBJ2-1, is as follows: AAGVIQSPRHLIKEKRETATLKCYPIPRHDTVYWYQQGPGQDPQFLISFYEKMQSDKGSIPDRFSAQQFSDYHSELNMSSLELGDSALYFCASSFVRAGYNEQFFGPGTRLTVL.

The chain has TRBV5-4 and TRBJ2-7, with 9 positions matching TRBD2. The germline V gene encodes CDR1 SGHNT and CDR2 YYREEE (reference sequence). CDR3 length: 15 amino acids. Unmatched junction bases numbered 3, after V lost 0 bases and J lost 2 bases. Here the CDR3 DNA reads TGTGCCAGCAGCTTGGCGACTAGCGGACCCTACGAGCAGTACTTC. This codes for CASSLATSGPYEQYF.

This clone has more than one count but fewer than ten. The chain couples TRBV15 to TRBJ2-2; 7 bases are shared with TRBD2. The germline V gene encodes CDR1 LNHNV and CDR2 YYDKDF (reference sequence). This CDR3 is 18 amino acids long. Trimming removed 1 base from V and 5 bases from J; junction bases left unmatched: 13. The CDR3 loop reads CATSRVMGGSWVTGELFF. The CDR3 DNA reads as TGTGCCACCAGCAGAGTTATGGGCGGGAGCTGGGTGACCGGGGAGCTGTTTTTT.

This clone turned up a few times. The chain employs TRBV11-2 and TRBJ1-1; D remains unclear. The CDR3 runs to 16 residues. Germline V gene lookup returns CDR1 SGHAT and CDR2 FQNNGV. Trimming removed 5 bases from V and 0 bases from J, with 16 bases in between. The CDR3, as DNA: TGTGCCAGCAGCCCCCCCATAGTCCCCATGAACACTGAAGCTTTCTTT. It translates to CASSPPIVPMNTEAFF. Looking up the rest from reference TRBV11-2 and TRBJ1-1 gives the full variable domain: EAGVAQSPRYKIIEKRQSVAFWCNPISGHATLYWYQQILGQGPKLLIQFQNNGVVDDSQLPKDRFSAERLKGVDSTLKIQPAKLEDSAVYLCASSPPIVPMNTEAFFGQGTRLTVV.

The CDR3 bases are TGTGCCAGCAGCTTCGCAGGGCCGAGCACAGATACGCAGTATTTT. Its protein product is CASSFAGPSTDTQYF. The chain joins TRBV5-4 to TRBJ2-3, with D possibly TRBD1 on 5 matching bases. Germline loops: CDR1 SGHNT, CDR2 YYREEE (reference sequence). The CDR3 is 15 amino acids. Between the trimmed V and J ends, which lost 2 bases and 0 bases, there was a span of 10 bases.

This clone showed up just a few times. This chain joins TRBV5-1 and TRBJ1-1; no definite D call. The V gene's germline CDR1 is SGHRS and CDR2 YFSETQ. This CDR3 is built from 14 residues. V was cut by 6 bases and J by 1 base, with 13 bases left in between. CDR3 sequence: CASKKNAQNTEAFF. The CDR3 coding sequence is TGCGCCAGCAAGAAGAACGCACAGAACACTGAAGCTTTCTTT.

This clone was observed a few times. CDR3 bases: TGTGCCAGCAGCTTAGACCAGGGCTCCTACAATGAGCAGTTCTTC. Translation gives CASSLDQGSYNEQFF. The chain couples TRBV7-9 to TRBJ2-1, with D possibly TRBD1 on 5 matching bases. The CDR3 sequence is 15 residues long. The V gene's germline CDR1 is SEHNR and CDR2 FQNEAQ (reference sequence). Trimming left V 1 base short and J 0 bases short, with 7 bases between.